This T cell receptor beta chain emerged from a study of sequential checkpoint blockade in melanoma. Background on the study: Patients were randomized 1:1 to nivolumab-then-ipilimumab or ipilimumab-then-nivolumab first-line. After nivolumab or ipilimumab alone, roughly 20 patients had week-13 rebiopsies.

Treatment meaning: randomized to nivolumab then ipilimumab (arm A) or the reverse (arm B). TCRdb's table, derived via immunoSEQ multiplex PCR, lists solely in-frame clones and lacks some. The sample shows 2,500 to 3,500 clones, approximately 17% of them seen only once. The CDR3 has 14 residues. V lost 0 bases, J lost 3 bases, and 10 bases lay in between. Germline lookup yields CDR1 SGHRS and CDR2 YFSETQ. The sequence was obtained from a human donor with melanoma. This specimen consisted of tumor tissue (inferred from file names), obtained from a patient given nivolumab and ipilimumab in sequence. V and J are TRBV5-1 and TRBJ2-7, with a tentative D call TRBD1 (5 bases). Here the CDR3 reads CASSLGDRFYEQYF. CDR3 coding DNA: TGCGCCAGCAGCTTGGGTGACAGATTCTACGAGCAGTACTTC.